This TCR beta chain emerged from a study of naive and memory T cell subsets. Unmatched junction bases numbered 3, after V lost 0 bases and J lost 2 bases. The CDR3 covers 14 residues. From germline, CDR1 is DFQATT and CDR2 SNEGSKA (reference sequence). This clonotype was seen repeatedly, ten times or more. The antigen is unknown. Study-wide results and caveats: This RNA-based method may be sensitive to activation-related transcript changes.

Blood and skin TCR RNA was reverse transcribed with alpha and beta constant primers. TCRdb passed the 5' RACE reads through MiXCR, listing each CDR3 protein once. The sample has 25,000 to 30,000 distinct CDR3 sequences, approximately 20% seen once. Adult healthy volunteers gave 2.5 ml peripheral blood for whole-blood RNA. The clonotype was recovered from a female donor in good health. The chain uses TRBV20-1 and TRBJ2-7, with TRBD1 identical over 8 bases. The DNA for the CDR3 is TGCAGTGCTAGAGACCGGGACAGGACCTACGAGCAGTACTTC. Amino acids: CSARDRDRTYEQYF.